A selection of T cell receptor beta chains follows, all from one sample in a study of beta chain features in type 1 diabetes. Only in-frame clones appear in the TCRdb table, and some are missing; sequencing was by immunoSEQ multiplex PCR. The sample has 350,000 to 400,000 clones; around 12% are singletons. Sequenced input: naive CD4+ T cells from blood. All receptors come from a woman aged 18-29 years with type 1 diabetes. The CDR3 runs from the conserved cysteine through the conserved F or W. The D gene is left open where the match is weak. A row's size may be missing; if present it is once, few, many or a size class.

d_gene: NA; v_gene: TRBV7-2; j_gene: TRBJ1-1; abundance: few; CDR3aa: CASSTRTEAEAFF; CDR3nt: TGTGCCAGCAGCACCAGGACAGAAGCTGAAGCTTTCTTT
d_gene: NA; v_gene: TRBV11-2; j_gene: TRBJ1-6; abundance: NA; CDR3aa: CASSLGQGGGMLGSPLHF; CDR3nt: TGTGCCAGCAGCTTGGGTCAGGGAGGTGGGATGTTGGGTTCACCCCTCCACTTT
d_gene: TRBD1; v_gene: TRBV18; j_gene: TRBJ2-5; abundance: few; CDR3aa: CASSRGQAQETQYF; CDR3nt: TGTGCCAGCTCACGGGGACAGGCCCAAGAGACCCAGTACTTC
d_gene: TRBD2; v_gene: TRBV15; j_gene: TRBJ2-5; abundance: few; CDR3aa: CATSRGASGVETQYF; CDR3nt: TGTGCCACCAGCAGAGGGGCTAGCGGGGTGGAGACCCAGTACTTC
d_gene: TRBD1; v_gene: TRBV7-9; j_gene: TRBJ1-1; abundance: few; CDR3aa: CAIQTGGGTEAFF; CDR3nt: TGTGCCATCCAGACAGGGGGTGGCACTGAAGCTTTCTTT
d_gene: NA; v_gene: TRBV7-2; j_gene: TRBJ2-3; abundance: few; CDR3aa: CASSWGGISTDTQYF; CDR3nt: TGTGCCAGCAGCTGGGGCGGGATAAGCACAGATACGCAGTATTTT
d_gene: NA; v_gene: TRBV29-1; j_gene: TRBJ1-1; abundance: few; CDR3aa: CSVTGSGYTEAFF; CDR3nt: TGCAGCGTGACCGGTTCAGGATACACTGAAGCTTTCTTT
d_gene: NA; v_gene: TRBV9; j_gene: TRBJ2-1; abundance: NA; CDR3aa: CASRGPGDEQFF; CDR3nt: TGTGCCAGCAGAGGGCCCGGGGATGAGCAGTTCTTC
d_gene: NA; v_gene: TRBV14; j_gene: TRBJ2-5; abundance: NA; CDR3aa: CASSQREGQGIETQYF; CDR3nt: TGTGCCAGCAGCCAACGAGAGGGGCAGGGGATAGAGACCCAGTACTTC
d_gene: NA; v_gene: TRBV7-2; j_gene: TRBJ2-1; abundance: few; CDR3aa: CASSLQQGAFWFF; CDR3nt: TGTGCCAGCAGCTTACAGCAGGGTGCCTTTTGGTTCTTC
d_gene: NA; v_gene: TRBV30; j_gene: TRBJ2-1; abundance: NA; CDR3aa: CAWCEVGHSYNEQFF; CDR3nt: TGTGCCTGGTGTGAAGTCGGACATTCCTACAATGAGCAGTTCTTC
d_gene: TRBD1; v_gene: TRBV11-2; j_gene: TRBJ2-1; abundance: NA; CDR3aa: CASSSSPDRAGEQFF; CDR3nt: TGTGCCAGCAGCTCGTCCCCGGACAGGGCGGGGGAGCAGTTCTTC
d_gene: TRBD2; v_gene: TRBV5-1; j_gene: TRBJ2-1; abundance: NA; CDR3aa: CASSDRLAGEAEQFF; CDR3nt: TGCGCCAGCAGCGATAGACTAGCGGGAGAGGCCGAGCAGTTCTTC
d_gene: TRBD1; v_gene: TRBV5-1; j_gene: TRBJ2-3; abundance: NA; CDR3aa: CASSLQGEGTDTQYF; CDR3nt: TGCGCCAGCAGCCTACAGGGGGAAGGCACAGATACGCAGTATTTT
d_gene: NA; v_gene: TRBV28; j_gene: TRBJ2-5; abundance: NA; CDR3aa: CASSFDSEETQYF; CDR3nt: TGTGCCAGCAGTTTCGACAGTGAAGAGACCCAGTACTTC
d_gene: NA; v_gene: TRBV28; j_gene: TRBJ2-7; abundance: NA; CDR3aa: CASSLFPESYEQYF; CDR3nt: TGTGCCAGCAGTTTATTCCCAGAATCCTACGAGCAGTACTTC
d_gene: TRBD1; v_gene: TRBV20-1; j_gene: TRBJ2-1; abundance: NA; CDR3aa: CSANPGGEQFF; CDR3nt: TGCAGTGCTAACCCAGGGGGTGAGCAGTTCTTC
d_gene: NA; v_gene: TRBV5-5; j_gene: TRBJ1-2; abundance: NA; CDR3aa: CASSLSHGGYTF; CDR3nt: TGTGCCAGCAGCTTAAGTCACGGTGGCTACACCTTC
d_gene: NA; v_gene: TRBV9; j_gene: TRBJ1-5; abundance: few; CDR3aa: CASSVQGGNQPQHF; CDR3nt: TGTGCCAGCAGCGTACAGGGTGGCAATCAGCCCCAGCATTTT
d_gene: TRBD1; v_gene: TRBV18; j_gene: TRBJ1-5; abundance: few; CDR3aa: CASSPLPGQGFNQPQHF; CDR3nt: TGTGCCAGCTCACCACTGCCGGGACAGGGTTTCAATCAGCCCCAGCATTTT
d_gene: NA; v_gene: TRBV7-3; j_gene: TRBJ2-1; abundance: NA; CDR3aa: CASRPDRSKEQFF; CDR3nt: TGTGCCAGCAGACCGGACAGATCCAAGGAGCAGTTCTTC
d_gene: TRBD2; v_gene: TRBV13; j_gene: TRBJ2-1; abundance: few; CDR3aa: CASRSLAGGFYEQFF; CDR3nt: TGTGCCAGCAGATCCCTAGCGGGGGGCTTCTATGAGCAGTTCTTC
d_gene: TRBD2; v_gene: TRBV29-1; j_gene: TRBJ2-7; abundance: NA; CDR3aa: CSVDGPVTSGEQYF; CDR3nt: TGCAGCGTGGACGGGCCGGTGACTAGCGGCGAGCAGTACTTC
d_gene: NA; v_gene: TRBV7-9; j_gene: TRBJ2-7; abundance: few; CDR3aa: CASSLAYRGLHEQYF; CDR3nt: TGTGCCAGCAGCTTAGCGTATCGGGGTCTTCACGAGCAGTACTTC
d_gene: TRBD2; v_gene: TRBV4-1; j_gene: TRBJ2-3; abundance: few; CDR3aa: CASSQRDQTSGTNTQYF; CDR3nt: TGCGCCAGCAGCCAGCGGGACCAGACTAGCGGGACGAATACGCAGTATTTT
d_gene: TRBD1; v_gene: TRBV11-3; j_gene: TRBJ2-3; abundance: NA; CDR3aa: CASSPTGGSDTQYF; CDR3nt: TGTGCCAGCAGCCCGACAGGGGGGTCAGATACGCAGTATTTT
d_gene: NA; v_gene: TRBV7-2; j_gene: TRBJ2-1; abundance: NA; CDR3aa: CASSPRSSSYNEQFF; CDR3nt: TGTGCCAGCAGCCCTAGGTCGAGCTCCTACAATGAGCAGTTCTTC
d_gene: TRBD1; v_gene: TRBV6-5; j_gene: TRBJ1-4; abundance: NA; CDR3aa: CASRVGQGNEKLFF; CDR3nt: TGTGCCAGCAGAGTTGGACAGGGCAATGAAAAACTGTTTTTT
d_gene: TRBD2; v_gene: TRBV27; j_gene: TRBJ2-3; abundance: NA; CDR3aa: CASSSTLAGGPDTQYF; CDR3nt: TGTGCCAGCAGTTCCACCCTAGCGGGAGGGCCCGATACGCAGTATTTT